Sequencing of this TCR beta chain was carried out in a study of graft-versus-host responses after intestinal transplantation. Study-level information: Grafts that recipients had were multivisceral, liver-intestinal, or isolated intestinal transplants.

Assay used: immunoSEQ multiplex PCR; TCRdb lists only in-frame clones, some missing. The sample consists of around 15,000 clones, approximately 70% of them appearing once. Intraepithelial and lamina propria lymphocytes were freed from processed graft tissue. The CDR3 covers 17 residues. Germline-derived CDR1 and CDR2 are SGHAT and FQNNGV. Trimming took off 4 bases at V and 0 bases at J, with 15 bases between the two ends. This material consisted of ileum tissue, taken 700 to 800 days after intestinal transplantation. The receptor was isolated from a human patient who received an intestinal transplant, so some T cells may come from the graft donor. The rearrangement links TRBV11-2 to TRBJ1-4; perhaps TRBD1 as D (5 bases). The CDR3 DNA reads as TGTGCCAGCAGCTCGCGTAACCCGACAGCAACTAATGAAAAACTGTTTTTT. Encoded protein: CASSSRNPTATNEKLFF.